This T cell receptor beta chain emerged from a study of blood T cell repertoires in COVID-19 (dated by TCRdb to 2019 to 2021). Background for the entire study: The collaborator samples originated in the United States, Italy and Spain and spanned the acute and convalescent phases of COVID-19. The material from the prospective study consisted of cDNA or gDNA derived from T cells, B-cell-depleted T cells, or PBMCs. Where available, HLA class I and class II types were obtained from metadata supplied by the sample provider rather than from assay-based typing. Samples were obtained from the ongoing ImmuneRACE study (first 160 participants) and from about 1,300 subjects provided by 6 global collaborators. A de-identified subject ID, COVID-19 status, age in years and sex were almost always included in the sample metadata. Deeply sampled blood TCRbeta repertoires from subjects exposed to, actively infected with, or recovered from COVID-19 were included in the dataset. The repertoires were released in a freely available public database meant as a resource for research on the immune response to SARS-CoV-2. The investigation overall reported the following: Clinical and demographic metadata were provided uncurated, with the amount varying by source and participant.

TCRbeta CDR3 regions were amplified from genomic DNA by means of the immunoSEQ Assay, a bias-controlled multiplex PCR. Concerning the study's data processing: Nucleated cell counts per sample were estimated from amplification of reference gene primers within the assay. To quantify the absolute abundance of each unique TCRbeta CDR3 rearrangement, sequence reads were collapsed and filtered. For each sample, productive Simpson clonality was calculated by taking the square root of Simpson's diversity index across productive rearrangements. Entries here come from immuneACCESS through TCRdb and include only in-frame sequences with V and J called. Some clones fail to appear in such tables; in the studies checked, an unresolved V gene covers under half of the shortfall, and the cause of the remainder is unknown. From that table come the V and J calls and clone size; the DNA was used to work out D and trimming. The sample table records 180,000 or so clones; around nine tenths of these occur just once. More than 3% of the sample is in the top ten clones.

Collaborating institutions collected whole blood in K2EDTA tubes following their own protocols. For TCRbeta analysis, collaborators shipped samples as frozen whole blood, isolated PBMCs, or DNA extracted from either of those sample types. From the cysteine through the phenylalanine, the CDR3 covers 15 amino acids. The sequence is cut down to CDR3 DNA, 45 bases in frame from base 1. At the junction V is shortened by 1 base and J by 3 bases, with 10 bases in between. As encoded in the germline V gene, CDR1 is ENHRY while CDR2 is SYGVKD. Details on this clone: It lacks a known antigen. No base quality information exists; no much larger clone differs at one position.

Sequencing was performed on peripheral blood. The receptor was derived from a man aged 70-80 years with acute or convalescent COVID-19. The chain joins TRBV10-3 to TRBJ1-5; a weak D assignment points to TRBD1 (5 bases agree). The CDR3 region has the sequence CAISEFGGINQPQHF. Read as DNA, the sequence is TGTGCCATCAGTGAGTTCGGGGGGATCAATCAGCCCCAGCATTTT.